This entry features one T cell receptor (beta chain) sequence. Its recognized antigen is unknown. Base qualities were left out, and no much larger clone turns up one base away. This record belongs to a study of memory CD4+ T cells and cytomegalovirus serostatus (dated by TCRdb to between 2018 and 2020). Study-wide context: A total of some 33 healthy Belgian adults, of whom 9 were CMV seropositive and some 24 were CMV seronegative, were included in the cohort. To replicate a published TCR-based CMV serostatus classifier, the researchers sequenced the CD4+ memory TCRbeta repertoires of a Belgian cohort whose cytomegalovirus serostatus was known. Study-wide findings and limitations: Only CD4+CD45RO+ memory cells were sequenced, in contrast to the original study, which included naive and memory CD4+ and CD8+ populations. On the Belgian cohort, the classifier built on the original framework reached a median bootstrapped AUC of about 0.95, with a 95% CI of 0.76-1.00. Of 150 to 200 previously reported CMV-associated TCRbeta sequences, 60 to 85 appeared in the CD4+ memory repertoires, each in one to five individuals. For predicting CMV serostatus, the median bootstrapped AUC was about 0.95 using the original framework and 0.9 to 0.92 using a US-trained random forest. The results were interpreted as suggesting that the CMV-associated TCR signature is mostly present in the CD4+ memory repertoire.

A FACSAria II was used to sort memory CD4+ T cells, defined as single viable CD3+CD4+CD8-CD45RO+ cells. To determine CMV serostatus, a Roche Elecsys assay was used that detects serum IgG against CMV pp150, pp28, p38 and p52. After the samples were thawed, total CD4+ T cells were enriched through positive selection using CD4 magnetic microbeads. The samples came from a different study that was designed specifically to examine the CD4+ T cell memory repertoire. Peripheral blood mononuclear cells were isolated and cryopreserved following standard operating procedures; serum was stored at -80 °C. CD3-PerCP (BW264/56), CD4-APC (RPA-T4), CD45RO-PE (UCHT1) and CD8-Pacific Orange (3B5) antibodies were used for staining, and non-viable cells were excluded with Sytox blue. From its cysteine to its phenylalanine, the CDR3 spans 10 amino acids. Just CDR3 DNA is preserved here, 30 bases in frame from base 1. Reading the germline V gene gives CDR1 SGHRS and CDR2 YFSETQ.

The Quick-DNA Microprep Kit was used to extract genomic DNA from the sorted cells. Amplification of TCRbeta DNA was done with the immunoSEQ hsTCRbeta kit, following the protocol from the manufacturer. An Illumina MiSeq instrument was used to sequence the TCRbeta libraries. The original methods were these. Removing out-of-frame sequences left 2 million to 2.5 million distinct TCRbeta sequences, an average of roughly 68,000 per individual. Each individual was scored using the number of some 150 previously reported CMV-associated TCRbeta sequences that the individual carried and the total number of productive distinct TCRbeta sequences. A beta-binomial model was reimplemented in Python, and scikit-learn random forests with default parameters were trained on data from the US cohort. On the Belgian cohort, classifier performance was reported as the median AUC, along with percentile confidence intervals, across 10,000 bootstrap iterations. TCRdb mirrors the immuneACCESS table, restricted to in-frame sequences. Some clones are absent from its copies; in checked studies, under half trace to an unresolved V gene, and the reason for the others is unknown. The DNA gave D and trimming, while V, J and clone size come from that table. The sample has some 52,000 clones on record, around 78% of them singletons. Roughly 1.7% of the sample is in the top ten clones.

The clonotype originates from an adult in good health and CMV-seronegative. Rearrangement joined TRBV5-1 to TRBJ2-5; the D gene is possibly TRBD1, with 6 bases matching. Specimen: memory CD4+ T cells from blood. CDR3 sequence: CGTGRETQYF. At the DNA level, the sequence is TGCGGTACAGGGAGAGAGACCCAGTACTTC.